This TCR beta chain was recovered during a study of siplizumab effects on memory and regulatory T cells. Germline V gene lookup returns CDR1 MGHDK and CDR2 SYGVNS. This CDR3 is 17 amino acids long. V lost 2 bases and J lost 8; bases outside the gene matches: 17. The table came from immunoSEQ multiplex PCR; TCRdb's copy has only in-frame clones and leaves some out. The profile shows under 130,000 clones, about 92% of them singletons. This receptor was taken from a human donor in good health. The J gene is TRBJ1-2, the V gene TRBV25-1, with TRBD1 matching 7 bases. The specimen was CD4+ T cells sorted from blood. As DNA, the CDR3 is TGTGCCAGCAGTGAACCCTCCCCAACAGGGGTGAAGAAAGGCTACACCTTC. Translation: CASSEPSPTGVKKGYTF.